These 16 T cell receptor beta chains originate from one sample sequenced in a study of T cell clonality in common variable immunodeficiency. Using immunoSEQ multiplex PCR, the repertoire was profiled, and TCRdb retains in-frame clones only, with some absent. The specimen gives about 35,000 clones without singletons; the ten biggest hold over 8%. The sample was peripheral blood mononuclear cells. The receptors derive from a person between 18 and 75 years old in good health.

This clone was seen only a few times. The read terminates 3 residues ahead of where the CDR3 ends, so the germline J gene completes it. The chain carries TRBV19 and TRBJ2-4; D might be TRBD1 or TRBD2, each matching 6 bases. The CDR3 spans 13 residues. Germline-derived CDR1 and CDR2 are LNHDA and SQIVND (reference sequence). CDR3 loop: CASSDTGMEGQYF. CDR3 bases read: TGTGCCAGTAGTGATACAGGGATGGAGGGT.

Ten or more counts support this clone. Coverage ceases 3 residues before the CDR3 finishes, and the germline J gene fills in the end. This chain uses TRBV30 with TRBJ2-3; 7 positions match TRBD2. The CDR3 covers 13 residues. Germline CDR1 GTSNPN, CDR2 SVGIG (reference sequence). The sequenced CDR3 bases are TGTGCCTGGAGTGTCGGGACTAATCAGCCG. Translated, it gives CAWSVGTNQP. The full CDR3 sequence reads CAWSVGTNQPQYF.

This clone occurred many times. From the germline J gene comes the end of the CDR3, since the read stops 3 residues before it. The chain couples TRBV30 to TRBJ1-5, with D tentatively TRBD1 (6 bases). V was cut by 5 bases and J by 0 bases, with 11 bases left in between. CDR1 and CDR2 from the germline V gene are GTSNPN and SVGIG (reference sequence). This CDR3 is 14 amino acids long. The CDR3 bases that were read are TGTGCCTGGGATACAGGGCATAGCAATCAGCCC. Its translation is CAWDTGHSNQP. The whole CDR3 protein reads CAWDTGHSNQPQHF.

As regards this clone: This clone may be a read error of a much larger clone one base away. With the read ending 3 residues before the CDR3 end, the germline J gene is used to fill in that end. The V call is TRBV30, the J call TRBJ2-2; tentatively, D is TRBD1 (6 bases). The CDR3 is made up of 16 amino acids. Per the germline V gene, CDR1 is GTSNPN and CDR2 is SVGIG (reference sequence). CDR3 bases read: TGTGCGGGCACCAGGGGTTACGGCTCTGGGGCCAACGTG. This codes for CAGTRGYGSGANV. The complete CDR3 sequence is CAGTRGYGSGANVLFF.

This clone was seen many times. The read halts 3 residues ahead of the CDR3 end, with the missing end drawn from the germline J gene. The J gene is TRBJ1-4, the V gene TRBV5-1; D perhaps matches TRBD1 (6 bases). The CDR3 runs to 15 residues. Germline CDR1 reads SGHRS; CDR2 reads YFSETQ. Trimming stripped 4 bases from V and 5 bases from J, with 15 bases between. The CDR3 loop reads CASSTMTGENEKLFF. The covered CDR3 bases are TGCGCCAGCAGCACTATGACAGGTGAAAATGAAAAA.

Many counts were recorded for this clone. The CDR3 goes on 3 residues after the read ends, and that part is filled in from the germline J gene. The rearrangement joins TRBV19 to TRBJ1-5; D is unclear. CDR3 length: 14 residues. V gave up 7 bases and J gave up 6 bases, with 16 bases separating them. Germline assignment: CDR1 LNHDA and CDR2 SQIVND (reference sequence). CDR3 bases read: TGTGCCAGTAAAAACAGAGAGTCAACTCAGCCC. It specifies CASKNRESTQP. The whole CDR3 protein reads CASKNRESTQPQHF. The full variable domain, rest sourced from reference TRBV19 and TRBJ1-5, is DGGITQSPKYLFRKEGQNVTLSCEQNLNHDAMYWYRQDPGQGLRLIYYSQIVNDFQKGDIAEGYSVSREKKESFPLTVTSAQKNPTAFYLCASKNRESTQPQHFGDGTRLSIL.

This clone was observed many times. The CDR3 end falls 3 residues outside the read, so it is completed with the germline J gene. The chain recombines TRBV5-1 with TRBJ2-3; 9 bases are a match to TRBD2. V shed 4 bases and J 5 bases; nucleotides not matched to a gene: 11. Germline V CDR1 and CDR2: SGHRS, YFSETQ. This CDR3 region has 16 residues. This CDR3 is CASSLLGGRARDTQYF. CDR3 DNA, as far as it was read: TGCGCCAGCAGCCTCCTTGGCGGGAGGGCGAGAGATACG.

This clone was counted a few times. Read data end 3 residues before the CDR3 end; the end is taken from the germline J gene. This rearrangement joins TRBV30 to TRBJ2-4; a weak D match, TRBD2 (6 bases). From germline, CDR1 is GTSNPN and CDR2 SVGIG (reference sequence). CDR3 length equals 14 residues. The covered CDR3 bases are TGTGCCTGGAGCTTAGGGACTTCCAACTATGGT. Protein: CAWSLGTSNYG. The whole CDR3 region reads CAWSLGTSNYGQYF.

This clone was seen many times. The read ends 3 residues early relative to the CDR3; the germline J gene fills the gap. The chain joins TRBV5-6 to TRBJ1-5; a possible D gene is TRBD1 (5 bases). Germline assignment: CDR1 SGHDT and CDR2 YYEEEE. The CDR3 loop spans 14 amino acids. Trimming cost V 2 bases and J 8 bases, with 14 bases left between them. The sequenced CDR3 bases are TGTGCCAGCAGCTTTGGGGCGGAGACGGAGCCC. It specifies CASSFGAETEP. The full CDR3 is CASSFGAETEPQHF. Using reference TRBV5-6 and TRBJ1-5 for the parts outside the CDR3, the full variable domain is DAGVTQSPTHLIKTRGQQVTLRCSPKSGHDTVSWYQQALGQGPQFIFQYYEEEERQRGNFPDRFSGHQFPNYSSELNVNALLLGDSALYLCASSFGAETEPQHFGDGTRLSIL.

This clone was seen at least ten times. From the germline J gene comes the end of the CDR3, since the read stops 3 residues before it. This chain uses TRBV28 with TRBJ1-2; perhaps TRBD1 as D (5 bases). CDR1 MDHEN and CDR2 SYDVKM come from the germline V gene. The CDR3 extends over 12 amino acids. Between the trimmed V and J ends, which lost 3 bases and 5 bases, there was a span of 7 bases. CDR3 protein: CASSFGGYGYTF. The covered CDR3 bases are TGTGCCAGCAGTTTCGGGGGATATGGC.

This clone was found many times. The read halts 3 residues ahead of the CDR3 end, with the missing end drawn from the germline J gene. This chain links TRBV6-1 with TRBJ2-7; D is perhaps TRBD2 (5 bases). CDR1 is MNHNS, CDR2 SASEGT, per germline. V lost 1 base and J lost 4, with 17 bases in between. The CDR3 covers 16 residues. The CDR3 reads CASSEGAQSGDYEQYF. The sequenced part of the CDR3 DNA is TGTGCCAGCAGTGAAGGGGCACAGAGCGGTGATTACGAG.

Comment on this clone: Coverage ceases 3 residues before the CDR3 finishes, and the germline J gene fills in the end. The V call is TRBV11-2, the J call TRBJ2-7, with D tentatively TRBD2 (5 bases). CDR3 size: 14 residues. The V gene lost 3 bases and the J gene lost 2 bases, with 11 bases spanning the gap. CDR1 and CDR2 (germline): SGHAT, FQNNGV. CDR3 DNA, as far as it was read: TGTGCCAGCAGCTTTACTAGTACGGCCTACGAG. This sequence encodes CASSFTSTAYE. In full, the CDR3 reads CASSFTSTAYEQYF.

A word on this clone: Read coverage stops 3 residues before the CDR3 terminus; the germline J gene supplies the remainder. The V call is TRBV11-2, the J call TRBJ2-7, with D tentatively TRBD2 (6 bases). The CDR3 totals 14 residues. CDR1 is SGHAT and CDR2 is FQNNGV in the germline V gene. With 1 base removed from V and 1 base from J, the gap between germline ends came to 8 bases. CDR3 DNA, as far as it was read: TGTGCCAGCAGCTTAGCTCGGGGGTCCTACGAG. Translation gives CASSLARGSYE. The whole CDR3 reads CASSLARGSYEQYF.

This clone has a count of ten or more. The read is 3 residues too short to cover the CDR3 end, so that end is filled in from the germline J gene. The rearrangement joins TRBV30 to TRBJ2-2; D is possibly TRBD1 (5 bases). The germline V gene encodes CDR1 GTSNPN and CDR2 SVGIG (reference sequence). The CDR3 consists of 14 residues. The covered CDR3 bases are TGTGCCTGGAGAGGGGAATCAACTAATGAAAAG. As protein: CAWRGESTNEK. The CDR3 as a whole reads CAWRGESTNEKLFF.

This clone is medium-sized (0.01 to 0.1%). The CDR3 extends 3 residues past the end of the read, so its final part is completed from the germline J gene. The V call is TRBV6-2 or TRBV6-3, the J call TRBJ2-4; 9 bases line up with TRBD2. Germline V gives CDR1 MNHEY, CDR2 SVGEGT. With 3 bases clipped from V and 6 bases from J, the junction kept 12 bases outside the gene matches. The CDR3 consists of 17 residues. Partial CDR3 DNA: TGTGCCAGCAGTTATCCTCTAGCGGGACTGGCCGGAAACATT. Its translation is CASSYPLAGLAGNI. The entire CDR3 sequence reads CASSYPLAGLAGNIQYF.

For this clone: The CDR3 goes on 3 residues after the read ends, and that part is filled in from the germline J gene. The chain recombines TRBV7-6 with TRBJ2-2; 9 nucleotides line up with TRBD1. The CDR3 spans 13 residues. Germline assignment: CDR1 SGHVS and CDR2 FNYEAQ. The CDR3 DNA, read in part, is TGTGCCAGCAGCTTGCACACAGGGGGCTTG. It yields the protein CASSLHTGGL. The full-length CDR3 reads as CASSLHTGGLLFF.